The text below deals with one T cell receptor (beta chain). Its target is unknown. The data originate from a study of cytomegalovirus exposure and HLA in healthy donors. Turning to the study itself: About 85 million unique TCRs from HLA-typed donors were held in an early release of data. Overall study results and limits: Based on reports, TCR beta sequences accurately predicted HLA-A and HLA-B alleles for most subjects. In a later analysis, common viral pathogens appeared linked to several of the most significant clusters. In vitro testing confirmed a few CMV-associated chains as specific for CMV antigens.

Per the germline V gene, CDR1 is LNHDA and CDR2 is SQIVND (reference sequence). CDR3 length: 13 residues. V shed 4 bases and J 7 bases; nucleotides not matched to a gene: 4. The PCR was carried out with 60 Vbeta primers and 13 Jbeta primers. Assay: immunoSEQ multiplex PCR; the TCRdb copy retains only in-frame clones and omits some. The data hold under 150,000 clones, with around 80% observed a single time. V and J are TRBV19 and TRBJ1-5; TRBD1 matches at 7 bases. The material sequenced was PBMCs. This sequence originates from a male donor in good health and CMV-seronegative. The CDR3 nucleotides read TGTGCCAGTAGTAGGGACAGTATCCAGCCCCAGCATTTT. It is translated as CASSRDSIQPQHF.